This T cell receptor (beta chain) was obtained from a study of blood T cell repertoires in COVID-19. About the study: Samples came from the United States, Italy and Spain, spanning acute and convalescent COVID-19.

V lost 3 bases and J lost 4; bases outside the gene matches: 9. The length of the CDR3 is 15 residues. Germline CDR1 SGHVS, CDR2 FQNEAQ. In the original processing: Reference gene primer amplification in the assay estimated nucleated cell counts. The repertoire was sequenced with immunoSEQ multiplex PCR; TCRdb's copy has only in-frame clones and lacks some. The D gene and trimming were derived from the DNA, and the V and J assignments and clone size from that table. The sample holds about 200,000 clones, approximately 86% seen once. Participants, about 18 to 100 years old, spanned about two dozen US areas. The study assigned cohorts using participant-reported clinical history.

V is TRBV7-8 and J is TRBJ2-7, with 7 nucleotides matching TRBD2. The sequenced sample was PBMCs or T cells enriched from blood (not recorded which). This TCR derives from a woman in her 30s who had been exposed to COVID-19. CDR3 protein: CASSLSGSGLYEQYF. Here the CDR3 DNA reads TGTGCCAGCAGCTTGTCGGGTAGCGGGTTATACGAGCAGTACTTC.